Sequencing of this TCR beta chain was carried out in a study of cytomegalovirus exposure and HLA in healthy donors (dated by TCRdb to the late 2010s). Some background on the complete study: According to a later analysis, the 120 or so validation repertoires were produced on the same platform as the 700 or so repertoires of the first cohort. Besides the first cohort of roughly 640 subjects, a separate validation cohort made up of 90 to 150 different subjects was used. High-throughput TCR immunosequencing, statistical association of individual TCRs with disease status, and machine learning were combined to predict cytomegalovirus infection status. The study aimed to test whether cataloging public T cell receptors could reveal signatures of past pathogen exposure.

As concerns this clone: Its antigen has not been determined. No per-base quality is available; no much larger clone lies one base away.

The library was produced with the immunoSEQ multiplex PCR assay. Regarding the original processing steps: A statistical classification framework was developed to diagnose cytomegalovirus status using the catalog of TCR beta chain sequences. The source is immuneACCESS, and TCRdb retained only in-frame sequences with V and J called. Part of the clones is not carried over; for the studies checked, unresolved V genes explain less than half of this, and the remainder is unexplained. The V and J calls and the clone size are those of that table, but D and trimming were determined from the DNA. Here the sample has more than 95,000 clones; about 89% occur a single time. The ten largest clones represent 1.5% to 2% of the sample. The V and J ends are trimmed by 0 bases and 3 bases, leaving 6 bases between them. Per the germline V gene, SGHRS is the CDR1 and YFSETQ is the CDR2. Including cysteine and phenylalanine, the CDR3 has 14 amino acids. Solely the CDR3 DNA is kept, with 42 bases framed from the first base.

Broader findings and caveats from the paper: Most TCR sequences were observed very rarely across donors, whereas some public TCRs were present in many individuals. A total of 164 TCR beta chains were listed by the study as associated with cytomegalovirus. All 110 or so repertoires were used to score co-occurrence in the validation cohort in a later analysis, because that analysis had no HLA typing for the cohort. Cytomegalovirus status was reported to be diagnosed by the classifier with high specificity and sensitivity in both the original and validation cohorts. Of the cluster scores, 90% to 95% were above 0 in a later analysis, which found that TCRs clustered in the first cohort also tended to co-occur in the 120 validation repertoires. The authors suggested that the approach could potentially be extended to other disease states and immunological phenotypes. A few of the identified cytomegalovirus-associated TCR beta chains were confirmed in vitro to be specific for cytomegalovirus antigens.

The donors were included in the validation cohort of around 120 subjects, a group kept apart from the roughly 670-subject first cohort. The sample consisted of PBMCs. The source of this sequence is a woman younger than 30 in good health and CMV-seronegative. In this chain, TRBV5-1 is recombined with TRBJ2-2; no confident D gene assignment can be made. The base sequence is TGCGCCAGCAGCTTGGCCTCCGACACCGGGGAGCTGTTTTTT. This translates into CASSLASDTGELFF. With the rest looked up from the reference TRBV5-1 and TRBJ2-2 genes rather than sequenced, the full variable domain is KAGVTQTPRYLIKTRGQQVTLSCSPISGHRSVSWYQQTPGQGLQFLFEYFSETQRNKGNFPGRFSGRQFSNSRSEMNVSTLELGDSALYLCASSLASDTGELFFGEGSRLTVL.